This T cell receptor (beta chain) is drawn from a study of cytomegalovirus exposure and HLA in healthy donors. Primers for the PCR totalled 60 Vbeta and 13 Jbeta. Measured with immunoSEQ multiplex PCR; TCRdb has only the in-frame clones, and not every one. The table lists around 65,000 clones, roughly two thirds of them singletons. This CDR3 has 18 amino acids. V shed 2 bases, J shed 7 bases, and the junction held 12 bases outside the gene matches. Germline V CDR1 and CDR2: SGHRS, YFSETQ. The receptor's source is a man between 25 and 39 years old in good health and CMV-seronegative. V gene TRBV5-1 combines with J gene TRBJ1-6, with 10 bases identical to TRBD1. Sequencing was performed on PBMCs. The CDR3 DNA follows: TGCGCCAGCAGCTTATCAGGGACAGGGGAATTTTTAAATTCACCCCTCCACTTT. Translating gives CASSLSGTGEFLNSPLHF.